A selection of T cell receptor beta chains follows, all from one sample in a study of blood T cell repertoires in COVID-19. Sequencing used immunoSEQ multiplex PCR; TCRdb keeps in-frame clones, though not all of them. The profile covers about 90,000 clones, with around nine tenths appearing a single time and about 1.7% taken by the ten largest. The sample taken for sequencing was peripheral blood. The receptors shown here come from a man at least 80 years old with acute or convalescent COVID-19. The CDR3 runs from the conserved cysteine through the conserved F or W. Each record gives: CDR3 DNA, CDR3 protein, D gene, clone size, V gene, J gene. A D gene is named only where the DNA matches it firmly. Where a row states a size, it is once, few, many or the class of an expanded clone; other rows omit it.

TGTGCCACCAGGTCAGGGCCCCAAGAGACCCAGTACTTC	CATRSGPQETQYF	.	.	TRBV24-1	TRBJ2-5
TGTGCCAGCAGCTTAGATGGACAGGGCTACGAGCAGTACTTC	CASSLDGQGYEQYF	TRBD1	.	TRBV11-2	TRBJ2-7
TGTGCCAGCAGCTTGACCCAGGGGAAGGGCGAGCAGTACTTC	CASSLTQGKGEQYF	.	.	TRBV5-6	TRBJ2-7
.	CASSFLENTIYF	.	once	TRBV12-3/TRBV12-4	TRBJ1-3
TGTGCCAGCAGCCCCTCCCGGATTAGTCGGGATACCACCGGGGAGCTGTTTTTT	CASSPSRISRDTTGELFF	.	once	TRBV7-2	TRBJ2-2
TGTGCCAGTAGTATAGATCGAGACAGAAACATTCAGTACTTC	CASSIDRDRNIQYF	.	.	TRBV19	TRBJ2-4
TGTGCCAGAAGCCCGTACAGGGTGCACAATGAGCAGTTCTTC	CARSPYRVHNEQFF	.	.	TRBV5-3	TRBJ2-1
TGTGCCAGTGGCACAGGGGGGCATGAGCAGTTCTTC	CASGTGGHEQFF	TRBD1	.	TRBV19	TRBJ2-1
TGCAGTGCCGACCGGGGGGAGACCCAGTACTTC	CSADRGETQYF	.	.	TRBV20-1	TRBJ2-5
TGTGCCAGCAGTGAACGGTTGGGGGGAAACACTGAAGCTTTCTTT	CASSERLGGNTEAFF	.	.	TRBV25-1	TRBJ1-1
TGTGCCACCCGAACAGGGCCCCTAAGCAATCAGCCCCAGCATTTT	CATRTGPLSNQPQHF	.	.	TRBV19	TRBJ1-5
TGCAGCGTTGAAGACGGGACAGGGGGTGAGCAGTACTTC	CSVEDGTGGEQYF	TRBD1	.	TRBV29-1	TRBJ2-7
TGTGCCAGCAGCTTAGGCCGAGGGTGGGGGGAGAGGAGTAGTGGTGAGCAGTTCTTC	CASSLGRGWGERSSGEQFF	.	.	TRBV13	TRBJ2-1
TGTGCCAGCAGCCGAGGCCCAGGGGACACTGAAGCTTTCTTT	CASSRGPGDTEAFF	.	.	TRBV9	TRBJ1-1
TGTGCCAGCAGCTTACATACTAGGGCCAAAAACATTCAGTACTTC	CASSLHTRAKNIQYF	.	.	TRBV7-3	TRBJ2-4
TGTGCCAGCAGCTTAGAACACGGGGGAGGGTACTTC	CASSLEHGGGYF	.	.	TRBV11-2	TRBJ2-5
TGTGCCAGCAAAGGAGGAATGAACACTGAAGCTTTCTTT	CASKGGMNTEAFF	.	.	TRBV28	TRBJ1-1
TGTGCCAGCAGCTTGACAGGGTCGAATTCACCCCTCCACTTT	CASSLTGSNSPLHF	.	many	TRBV5-6	TRBJ1-6
TGTGCCAGCAGCCAAGGGCCAGTATTATACGAGCAGTACTTC	CASSQGPVLYEQYF	.	.	TRBV3-1/TRBV3-2	TRBJ2-7
TGTGCCTGGAGTGTAACAGGCTATGGCTACACCTTC	CAWSVTGYGYTF	.	.	TRBV30	TRBJ1-2
TGTGCCAGTAGTCCCCGGGGGGGGCTGTCGAGCAATCAGCCCCAGCATTTT	CASSPRGGLSSNQPQHF	.	.	TRBV19	TRBJ1-5
TGTGCCAGCAGCTTCGGCGGGACCCTCTACAATGAGCAGTTCTTC	CASSFGGTLYNEQFF	.	.	TRBV5-8	TRBJ2-1
TGTGCCAGCAGCTTGGTGGGGACAGGGGTACCCGAGACCCAGTACTTC	CASSLVGTGVPETQYF	TRBD1	.	TRBV5-5	TRBJ2-5
TGTGCCAGCAGTGAAATTAACCAGGGGAATTCACCCCTCCACTTT	CASSEINQGNSPLHF	.	few	TRBV6-1	TRBJ1-6
TGTGCCAGCAGCTTCCGACAGGGGGATGGCTACACCTTC	CASSFRQGDGYTF	TRBD1	.	TRBV7-9	TRBJ1-2
TGTGCCACCAGTCCCGGACTAGCGGGAGGGTGGTACAATGAGCAGTTCTTC	CATSPGLAGGWYNEQFF	TRBD2	.	TRBV24-1	TRBJ2-1
TGTGCCAGCAGTGAAACCCCGGGACAGGGCAATCAGCCCCAGCATTTT	CASSETPGQGNQPQHF	TRBD1	.	TRBV6-1	TRBJ1-5
TGTGCCAGCAGTAGCACAGGGTATAAGGGCTATGGCTACACCTTC	CASSSTGYKGYGYTF	.	once	TRBV28	TRBJ1-2